This TCR beta chain was profiled in a study of T cell repertoires in cytomegalovirus infection. As for the study in general: Researchers turned to recently identified HLA-C-restricted CMV epitopes as well as well-studied HLA-B-restricted ones.

TCRdb used MiXCR to reprocess the reads, holding one entry per CDR3 protein. The profile shows 650,000 to 850,000 distinct CDR3 sequences, almost 30% of them singletons. V lost 2 bases and J lost 3, with 8 bases in between. CDR1 is SGHAT, CDR2 FQDESV, per germline (reference sequence). This CDR3 is built from 15 residues. This clonotype was seen a handful of times. Its specificity is unknown. Sequences were derived from cultured CD8+ T cells from PBMCs, sampled from culture after CMV antigen stimulation. J is TRBJ1-6 and V is TRBV11-1; no definite D call. The receptor was derived from a human donor in good health (CMV status not recorded). Some clones in this sample may be carry-over from other donors' samples. The CDR3, as DNA: TGTGCCAGCAGCTTAACCCGGAACTATAATTCACCCCTCCACTTT. Translating it yields CASSLTRNYNSPLHF.